These 23 T cell receptor beta chains were all obtained from the same sample, sequenced in a study of early T cells in non-severe SARS-CoV-2 infection listed by TCRdb under 2021. Libraries were prepared through 5' RACE. The sample was run on a NextSeq 500. TCRdb reanalyzed the raw reads on its own, using fastp at Q25 for trimming and MiXCR for clone calling, and kept in-frame beta chains. Each entry merges the rows of one CDR3 protein and shows their most common DNA and genes. For this sample there are around 76,000 distinct CDR3 sequences; roughly 14% appear just once. Clones ranked in the top ten supply approximately 4% of the sample. The material sequenced was whole blood, taken at baseline. The receptors stem from an adult who was a healthcare worker with PCR-confirmed SARS-CoV-2 infection or an uninfected control (not recorded which).

The chain recombines TRBV29-1 with TRBJ2-1; a weak D match, TRBD2 (6 bases). The germline V gene has CDR1 SQVTM and CDR2 ANQGSEA. V was pared by 6 bases and J by 8 bases, with 14 bases between. This CDR3 has 12 residues. The CDR3 loop is CSVGGWGDEQFF. The CDR3 DNA reads TGCAGCGTCGGGGGTTGGGGCGATGAGCAGTTCTTC.

This clonotype has just a few counts. The chain recombines TRBV10-3 with TRBJ2-1; D possibly corresponds to TRBD1 (6 bases). Trimming pared 2 bases from V and 9 bases from J, leaving 23 bases between. CDR3 length: 17 residues. CDR1 ENHRY and CDR2 SYGVKD come from the germline V gene. The DNA of the CDR3 is TGTGCCATCAGTGAGACCTCAGGGGACGTCCTCCTTGTTGAGCAGTTCTTC. It encodes CAISETSGDVLLVEQFF.

This clonotype was seen a handful of times. This chain uses TRBV28 with TRBJ2-3; D is tentatively TRBD1 or TRBD2 (5 bases each). The CDR3 contains 13 residues. Deletions cut 7 bases from V and 11 bases from J, with 19 bases between. The germline V gene encodes CDR1 MDHEN and CDR2 SYDVKM. The CDR3 sequence is CASTSGTLQRQYF. In nucleotides, the CDR3 is TGTGCCAGCACCTCCGGGACCCTTCAACGGCAGTATTTT.

This clonotype was seen repeatedly, ten times or more. The chain joins TRBV11-2 to TRBJ1-3; D gene unclear. The CDR3 is 15 amino acids. Trimming shortened V by 4 bases and J by 0 bases, and 10 bases separated the two germline ends. The germline CDR1 and CDR2 sequences are SGHAT and FQNNGV. The CDR3 DNA reads as TGTGCCAGCAGCTATACCAGGATCTCTGGAAACACCATATATTTT. Its protein product is CASSYTRISGNTIYF.

This clonotype was found a few times. The rearrangement joins TRBV27 to TRBJ1-4, with 8 bases aligning to TRBD1. The CDR3 is 14 residues long. With V trimmed by 5 bases and J by 5 bases, 4 bases remained unmatched. Germline CDR1 MNHEY, CDR2 SMNVEV (reference sequence). As DNA, the CDR3 is TGTGCCAGCAGTCAGGACAGGGTCAATGAAAAACTGTTTTTT. This gives the protein CASSQDRVNEKLFF. The full variable domain, completed using reference TRBV27 and TRBJ1-4, is EAQVTQNPRYLITVTGKKLTVTCSQNMNHEYMSWYRQDPGLGLRQIYYSMNVEVTDKGDVPEGYKVSRKEKRNFPLILESPSPNQTSLYFCASSQDRVNEKLFFGSGTQLSVL.

This clonotype turned up a few times. V gene TRBV7-9 combines with J gene TRBJ2-7; 7 bases map to TRBD1. V trimming: 5 bases; J trimming: 0 bases; junction bases outside the gene matches: 7. The germline V gene encodes CDR1 SEHNR and CDR2 FQNEAQ (reference sequence). This CDR3 has 15 amino acids. This CDR3 reads CASSPSSGGSYEQYF. The CDR3 DNA is TGTGCCAGCAGCCCGTCTTCAGGGGGCTCCTACGAGCAGTACTTC.

This clonotype was detected ten times or more. For the CDR3, the DNA is TGTGCCAGCGGCCCAAGGCACACTGAAGCTTTCTTT. Residues: CASGPRHTEAFF. The chain has TRBV27 and TRBJ1-1; D remains unclear. This CDR3 is 12 amino acids long. Trimming took 8 bases from V and 3 from J, leaving 10 bases between them. Per the germline V gene, CDR1 is MNHEY and CDR2 is SMNVEV (reference sequence).

The genes are TRBV6-2 or TRBV6-3 and TRBJ1-1; no reliable D call. CDR3 size: 14 residues. V lost 7 bases and J lost 0, with 12 bases in between. The V gene's germline CDR1 is MNHEY and CDR2 SVGEGT. The CDR3 loop is CASTPRGLNTEAFF. The CDR3 DNA sequence: TGTGCCAGCACTCCTCGGGGTTTGAACACTGAAGCTTTCTTT.

This clonotype was counted only a few times. The genes are TRBV10-2 and TRBJ2-4, with a tentative D call TRBD1 (5 bases). The CDR3 is made up of 15 amino acids. V was shortened by 5 bases and J by 0 bases, with 11 bases between the two germline ends. From germline, CDR1 is WSHSY and CDR2 SAAADI. DNA of the CDR3: TGCGCCAGCAGTACGACAGACCTAGCCAAAAACATTCAGTACTTC. This translates into CASSTTDLAKNIQYF.

In this sample, this clonotype turned up a few times. The J gene is TRBJ2-7, the V gene TRBV20-1; the D gene is possibly TRBD2 (6 bases). Germline CDR1 reads DFQATT; CDR2 reads SNEGSKA (reference sequence). Trimming left V 5 bases short and J 1 base short, with 15 bases between. There are 14 residues in the CDR3. The CDR3 DNA is TGCAGTGCTCCAACGGTAGCGGAATCCTACGAGCAGTACTTC. Protein sequence: CSAPTVAESYEQYF.

This clonotype has only a few counts. The chain couples TRBV7-9 to TRBJ2-1; D gene uncertain. CDR3 size: 13 residues. Trimming took off 0 bases at V and 7 bases at J, with 7 bases between the two ends. Germline lookup yields CDR1 SEHNR and CDR2 FQNEAQ (reference sequence). The CDR3 bases are TGTGCCAGCAGCTTAGCGCTGGGTAATGAGCAGTTCTTC. This sequence encodes CASSLALGNEQFF.

This clonotype counts as medium-sized. J is TRBJ2-7 and V is TRBV12-3 or TRBV12-4; 12 bases line up with TRBD2. This CDR3 has 15 residues. The trim removed 6 bases at V and 6 bases at J, leaving 9 bases unmatched. DNA of the CDR3: TGTGCCAGCAGCCACCCTGGACTAGCGGGATCCGAGCAGTACTTC. Amino acids: CASSHPGLAGSEQYF.

The sample holds a few counts of this clonotype. This rearrangement joins TRBV2 to TRBJ2-3; 11 positions agree with TRBD2. The ends lost 7 bases at V and 2 bases at J; junction bases unmatched: 5. This CDR3 is built from 15 residues. Per germline, CDR1 SNHLY and CDR2 FYNNEI. The CDR3: CASTLLAGVTDTQYF. The CDR3 DNA sequence: TGTGCCAGCACGTTACTAGCGGGAGTCACAGATACGCAGTATTTT.

The table lists this clonotype with a few counts. CDR3 nucleotide sequence: TGTGCCAGCAGCGCGCAGACTAGCGGGGGTCGGGAGCAGTACTTC. Its translation is CASSAQTSGGREQYF. The gene calls are TRBV7-2 and TRBJ2-7; 12 positions match TRBD2. The CDR3 extends over 15 amino acids. Germline V gene data show CDR1 as SGHTA and CDR2 as FQGNSA. Trimming took 5 bases from V and 7 from J; bases not matched to a gene: 9. The full variable domain, its missing parts supplied by reference TRBV7-2 and TRBJ2-7, is GAGVSQSPSNKVTEKGKDVELRCDPISGHTALYWYRQSLGQGLEFLIYFQGNSAPDKSGLPSDRFSAERTGGSVSTLTIQRTQQEDSAVYLCASSAQTSGGREQYFGPGTRLTVT.

This clonotype was found a few times. The V call is TRBV5-1, the J call TRBJ1-4; D call uncertain. Germline CDR1 and CDR2: SGHRS and YFSETQ. The CDR3 sequence is 14 residues long. Between the trimmed V and J ends, which lost 5 bases and 3 bases, there was a span of 11 bases. CDR3: CASRGATSNEKLFF. In DNA, the CDR3 is TGCGCCAGCAGAGGAGCTACTTCTAATGAAAAACTGTTTTTT.

This clonotype was counted ten times or more. The chain joins TRBV6-4 to TRBJ2-1; D unclear. Germline CDR1 reads MRHNA; CDR2 reads SNTAGT. V was shortened by 0 bases and J by 7 bases, with 7 bases between the two germline ends. The CDR3 is made up of 13 amino acids. CDR3 residues: CASSDSSNNEQFF. Here the CDR3 DNA reads TGTGCCAGCAGTGACTCCTCGAATAATGAGCAGTTCTTC.

The V call is TRBV2, the J call TRBJ2-1, with D uncertain. The germline CDR1 and CDR2 sequences are SNHLY and FYNNEI. V was shortened by 8 bases and J by 7 bases, with 12 bases between the two germline ends. The length of the CDR3 is 12 residues. CDR3 protein: CASEEVSNEQFF. The CDR3 DNA follows: TGTGCCAGCGAAGAGGTTTCGAATGAGCAGTTCTTC. Supplemented by reference TRBV2 and TRBJ2-1, the full variable domain reads EPEVTQTPSHQVTQMGQEVILRCVPISNHLYFYWYRQILGQKVEFLVSFYNNEISEKSEIFDDQFSVERPDGSNFTLKIRSTKLEDSAMYFCASEEVSNEQFFGPGTRLTVL.

This clonotype was detected only a few times. The rearrangement uses TRBV27 and TRBJ2-7; possible D gene TRBD1, 7 bases. Trimming stripped 4 bases from V and 0 bases from J, with 19 bases between. The CDR3 runs 17 residues. Germline V gene lookup returns CDR1 MNHEY and CDR2 SMNVEV (reference sequence). The CDR3 coding sequence is TGTGCCAGCAGTTCGCGTACAGGGGACTCAAGCTCCTACGAGCAGTACTTC. It yields the protein CASSSRTGDSSSYEQYF.

Many counts were recorded for this clonotype. The V call is TRBV6-5, the J call TRBJ2-5; 7 bases match TRBD2. The germline CDR1 and CDR2 sequences are MNHEY and SVGAGI. Trimming at V came to 6 bases and at J to 4 bases, leaving 8 bases not matched to a gene. The CDR3 is 14 residues long. CDR3 amino acids: CASRPGEGRETQYF. The CDR3 DNA sequence: TGTGCCAGCAGACCCGGGGAGGGACGAGAGACCCAGTACTTC.

This chain links TRBV5-1 with TRBJ2-2, with unresolved D. V was clipped by 1 base and J by 5 bases, with 6 bases between them. The CDR3 consists of 13 residues. CDR1 is SGHRS and CDR2 is YFSETQ in the germline V gene. The CDR3 coding sequence is TGCGCCAGCAGCTTGAGTATGACCGGGGAGCTGTTTTTT. This sequence encodes CASSLSMTGELFF.

This chain links TRBV2 with TRBJ2-2, with unresolved D. The CDR3 loop spans 11 amino acids. Germline V CDR1 and CDR2: SNHLY, FYNNEI. Trimming took 8 bases from V and 6 from J, leaving 7 bases between them. CDR3 bases: TGTGCCAGCCGATTCGCCGGGGAGCTGTTTTTT. Its translation: CASRFAGELFF.

The sample holds many counts of this clonotype. V usage is TRBV7-8 and J usage is TRBJ2-3; 9 bases align to TRBD1. The CDR3 contains 15 residues. Germline-derived CDR1 and CDR2 are SGHVS and FQNEAQ. V gave up 5 bases and J gave up 5 bases; unmatched junction bases: 8. CDR3 DNA: TGTGCCAGCAGCCCCAGACAGGGGGGGCTAGATACGCAGTATTTT. Translating it yields CASSPRQGGLDTQYF.

This clonotype showed up just a few times. CDR3 loop: CAWSVQPAPGLTNNEQFF. CDR3 in DNA: TGTGCCTGGAGTGTACAACCAGCCCCGGGACTTACCAACAATGAGCAGTTCTTC. This chain joins TRBV30 and TRBJ2-1, with TRBD2 as a possible D gene (6 bases). The CDR3 is 18 amino acids. Trimming left V 0 bases short and J 5 bases short, with 23 bases between. Germline V CDR1 and CDR2: GTSNPN, SVGIG (reference sequence).